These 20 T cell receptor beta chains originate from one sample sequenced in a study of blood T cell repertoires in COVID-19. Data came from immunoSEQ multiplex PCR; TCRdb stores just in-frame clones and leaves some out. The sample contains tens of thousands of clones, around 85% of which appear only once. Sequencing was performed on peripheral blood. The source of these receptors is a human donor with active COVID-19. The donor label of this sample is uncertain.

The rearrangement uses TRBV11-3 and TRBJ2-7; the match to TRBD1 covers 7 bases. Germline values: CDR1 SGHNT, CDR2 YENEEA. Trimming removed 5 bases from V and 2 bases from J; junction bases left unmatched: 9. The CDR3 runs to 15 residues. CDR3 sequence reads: CASSPGRGQAYEQYF. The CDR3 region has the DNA TGTGCCAGCAGCCCGGGTAGGGGGCAGGCCTACGAGCAGTACTTC. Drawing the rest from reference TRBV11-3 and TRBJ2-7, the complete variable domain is EAGVVQSPRYKIIEKKQPVAFWCNPISGHNTLYWYLQNLGQGPELLIRYENEEAVDDSQLPKDRFSAERLKGVDSTLKIQPAELGDSAVYLCASSPGRGQAYEQYFGPGTRLTVT.

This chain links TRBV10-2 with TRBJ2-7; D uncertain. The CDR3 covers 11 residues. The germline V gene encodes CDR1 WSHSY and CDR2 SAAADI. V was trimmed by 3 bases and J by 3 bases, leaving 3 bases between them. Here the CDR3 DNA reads TGCGCCAGCAGTGATAGCTACGAGCAGTACTTC. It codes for CASSDSYEQYF.

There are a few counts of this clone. DNA for the CDR3: TGTGCCAGCAGCTTTCGACAGGGGGGCTACAATGAGCAGTTCTTC. Translating it yields CASSFRQGGYNEQFF. The chain links TRBV7-9 to TRBJ2-1, with 9 bases that match TRBD1. This CDR3 is built from 15 residues. V trimming: 3 bases; J trimming: 3 bases; junction bases outside the gene matches: 3. CDR1 and CDR2 (germline): SEHNR, FQNEAQ (reference sequence).

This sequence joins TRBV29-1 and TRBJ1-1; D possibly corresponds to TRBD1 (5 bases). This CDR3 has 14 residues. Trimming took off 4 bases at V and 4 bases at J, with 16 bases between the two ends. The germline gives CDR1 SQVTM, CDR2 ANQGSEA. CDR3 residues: CSVVGGSGGTEAFF. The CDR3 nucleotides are TGCAGCGTTGTCGGAGGGTCTGGGGGCACTGAAGCTTTCTTT.

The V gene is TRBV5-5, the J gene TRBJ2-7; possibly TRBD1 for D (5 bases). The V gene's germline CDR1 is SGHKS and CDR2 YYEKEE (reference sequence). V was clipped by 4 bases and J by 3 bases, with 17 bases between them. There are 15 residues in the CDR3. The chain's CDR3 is CASSDSGLGHYEQYF. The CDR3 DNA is TGTGCCAGCAGCGACTCAGGGTTAGGGCACTACGAGCAGTACTTC.

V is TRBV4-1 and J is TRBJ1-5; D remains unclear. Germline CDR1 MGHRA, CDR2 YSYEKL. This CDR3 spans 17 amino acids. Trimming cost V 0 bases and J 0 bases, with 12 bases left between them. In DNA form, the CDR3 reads TGCGCCAGCAGCCAAGAATCGCTCGGTTATAGCAATCAGCCCCAGCATTTT. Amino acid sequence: CASSQESLGYSNQPQHF.

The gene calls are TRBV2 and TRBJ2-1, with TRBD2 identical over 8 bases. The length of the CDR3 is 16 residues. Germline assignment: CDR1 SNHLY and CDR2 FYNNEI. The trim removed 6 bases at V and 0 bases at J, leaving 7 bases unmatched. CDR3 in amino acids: CASRDPGTSSYNEQFF. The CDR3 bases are TGTGCCAGCAGAGACCCCGGGACTAGCTCCTACAATGAGCAGTTCTTC.

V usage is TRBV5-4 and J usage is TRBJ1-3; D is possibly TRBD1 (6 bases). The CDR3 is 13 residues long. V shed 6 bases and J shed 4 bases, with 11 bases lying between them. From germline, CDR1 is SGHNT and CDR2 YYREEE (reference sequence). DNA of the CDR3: TGTGCCAGCAAACCCAGGGGCGGAAACACCATATATTTT. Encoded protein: CASKPRGGNTIYF.

Here the CDR3 reads CASGRGQVTTGELFF. The CDR3 coding sequence is TGTGCTAGTGGTAGGGGTCAGGTAACGACCGGGGAGCTGTTTTTT. The V call is TRBV12-5, the J call TRBJ2-2; TRBD1 might be the D (5 bases). The CDR3 has 15 amino acids. Trimming removed 5 bases from V and 5 bases from J, with 15 bases in between. CDR1 LGHNT and CDR2 FRNRAP come from the germline V gene.

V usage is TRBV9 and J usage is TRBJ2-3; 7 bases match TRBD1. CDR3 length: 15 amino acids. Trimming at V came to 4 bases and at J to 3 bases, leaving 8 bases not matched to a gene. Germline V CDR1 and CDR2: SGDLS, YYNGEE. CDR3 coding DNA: TGTGCCAGCAGCTCCCTGACAGGGAGTACAGATACGCAGTATTTT. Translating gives CASSSLTGSTDTQYF.

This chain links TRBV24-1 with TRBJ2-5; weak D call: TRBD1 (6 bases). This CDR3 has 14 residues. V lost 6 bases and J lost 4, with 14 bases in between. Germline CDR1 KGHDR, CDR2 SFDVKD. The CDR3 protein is CATSRQGSAETQYF. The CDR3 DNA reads TGTGCCACCAGTAGGCAGGGGAGCGCAGAGACCCAGTACTTC.

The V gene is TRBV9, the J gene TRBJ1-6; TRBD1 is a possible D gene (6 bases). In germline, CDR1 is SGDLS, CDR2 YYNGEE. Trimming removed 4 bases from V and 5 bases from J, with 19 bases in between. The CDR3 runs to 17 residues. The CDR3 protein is CASSSGAGSANNSPLHF. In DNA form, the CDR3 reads TGTGCCAGCAGCTCAGGGGCGGGCTCTGCCAATAATTCACCCCTCCACTTT.

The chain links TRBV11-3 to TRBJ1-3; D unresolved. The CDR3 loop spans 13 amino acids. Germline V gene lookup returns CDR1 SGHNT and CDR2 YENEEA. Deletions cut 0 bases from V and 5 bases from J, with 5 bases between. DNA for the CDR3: TGTGCCAGCAGCTTAGACAGGAGAAACACCATATATTTT. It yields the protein CASSLDRRNTIYF.

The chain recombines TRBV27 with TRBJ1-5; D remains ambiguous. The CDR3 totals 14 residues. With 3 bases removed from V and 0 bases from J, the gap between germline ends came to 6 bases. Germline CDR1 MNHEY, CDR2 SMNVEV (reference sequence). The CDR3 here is CASSFLNSNQPQHF. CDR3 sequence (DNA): TGTGCCAGCAGTTTTTTAAATAGCAATCAGCCCCAGCATTTT.

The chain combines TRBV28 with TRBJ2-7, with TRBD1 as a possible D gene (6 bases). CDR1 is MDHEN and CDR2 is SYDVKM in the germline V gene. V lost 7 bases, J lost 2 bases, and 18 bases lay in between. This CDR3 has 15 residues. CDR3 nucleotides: TGTGCCAGCACCCTAATGCAAGGGGGACCCTACGAGCAGTACTTC. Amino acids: CASTLMQGGPYEQYF.

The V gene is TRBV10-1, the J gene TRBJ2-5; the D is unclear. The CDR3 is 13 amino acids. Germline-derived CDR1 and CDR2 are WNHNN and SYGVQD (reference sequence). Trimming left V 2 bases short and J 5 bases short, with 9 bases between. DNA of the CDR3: TGCGCCAGCAGTGAGGCCCTCCAGGAGACCCAGTACTTC. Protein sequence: CASSEALQETQYF.

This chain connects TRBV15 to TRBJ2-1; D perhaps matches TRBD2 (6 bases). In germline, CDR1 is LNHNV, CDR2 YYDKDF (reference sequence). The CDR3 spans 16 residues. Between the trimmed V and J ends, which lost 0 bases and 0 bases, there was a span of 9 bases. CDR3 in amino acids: CATSRDGGSSYNEQFF. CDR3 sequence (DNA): TGTGCCACCAGCAGAGACGGAGGGAGCTCCTACAATGAGCAGTTCTTC.

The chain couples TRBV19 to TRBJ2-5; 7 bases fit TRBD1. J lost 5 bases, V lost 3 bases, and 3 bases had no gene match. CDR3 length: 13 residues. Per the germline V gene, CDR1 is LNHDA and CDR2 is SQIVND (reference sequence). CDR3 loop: CASSMTGLETQYF. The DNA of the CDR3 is TGTGCCAGTAGTATGACAGGGCTGGAGACCCAGTACTTC.

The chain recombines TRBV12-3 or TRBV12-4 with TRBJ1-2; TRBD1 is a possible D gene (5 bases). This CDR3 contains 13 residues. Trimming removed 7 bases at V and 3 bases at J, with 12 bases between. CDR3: CASKGVPDYGYTF. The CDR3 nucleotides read TGTGCCAGCAAAGGGGTTCCAGACTATGGCTACACCTTC.

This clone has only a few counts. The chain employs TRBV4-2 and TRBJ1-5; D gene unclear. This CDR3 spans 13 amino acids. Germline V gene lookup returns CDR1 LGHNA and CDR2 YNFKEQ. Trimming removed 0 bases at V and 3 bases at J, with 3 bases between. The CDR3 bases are TGTGCCAGCAGCCAAGACAACAATCAGCCCCAGCATTTT. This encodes CASSQDNNQPQHF.